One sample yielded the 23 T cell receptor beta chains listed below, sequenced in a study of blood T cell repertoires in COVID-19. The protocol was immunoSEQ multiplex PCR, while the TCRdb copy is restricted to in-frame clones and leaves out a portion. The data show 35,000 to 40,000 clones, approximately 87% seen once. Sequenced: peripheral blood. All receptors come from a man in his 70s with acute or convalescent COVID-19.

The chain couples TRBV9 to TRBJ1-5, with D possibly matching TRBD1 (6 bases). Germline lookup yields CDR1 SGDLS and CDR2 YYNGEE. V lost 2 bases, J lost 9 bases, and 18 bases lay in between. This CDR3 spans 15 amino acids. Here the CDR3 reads CASSVDGQTRRPQHF. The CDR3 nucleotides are TGTGCCAGCAGCGTCGATGGACAGACAAGGCGGCCCCAGCATTTT.

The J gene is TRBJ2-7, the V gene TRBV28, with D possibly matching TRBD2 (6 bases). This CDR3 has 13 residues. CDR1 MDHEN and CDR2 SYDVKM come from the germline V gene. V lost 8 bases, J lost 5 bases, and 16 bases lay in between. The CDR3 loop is CASSRDWLNEQYF. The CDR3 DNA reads TGTGCCAGCTCCCGGGACTGGCTTAACGAGCAGTACTTC. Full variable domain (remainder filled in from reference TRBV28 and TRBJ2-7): DVKVTQSSRYLVKRTGEKVFLECVQDMDHENMFWYRQDPGLGLRLIYFSYDVKMKEKGDIPEGYSVSREKKERFSLILESASTNQTSMYLCASSRDWLNEQYFGPGTRLTVT.

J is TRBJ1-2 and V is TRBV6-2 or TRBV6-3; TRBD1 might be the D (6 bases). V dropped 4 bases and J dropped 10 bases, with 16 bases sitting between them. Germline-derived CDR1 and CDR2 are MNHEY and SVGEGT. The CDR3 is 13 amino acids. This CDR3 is CASSSQGSDDYTF. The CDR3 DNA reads TGTGCCAGCAGTTCGCAGGGGTCTGATGACTACACCTTC.

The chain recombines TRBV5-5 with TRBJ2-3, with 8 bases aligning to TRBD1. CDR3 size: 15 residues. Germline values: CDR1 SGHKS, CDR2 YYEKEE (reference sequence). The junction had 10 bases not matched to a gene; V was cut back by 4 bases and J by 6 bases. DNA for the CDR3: TGTGCCAGCAGCGGGACAGGAGGCCATGCCGATACGCAGTATTTT. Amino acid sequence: CASSGTGGHADTQYF.

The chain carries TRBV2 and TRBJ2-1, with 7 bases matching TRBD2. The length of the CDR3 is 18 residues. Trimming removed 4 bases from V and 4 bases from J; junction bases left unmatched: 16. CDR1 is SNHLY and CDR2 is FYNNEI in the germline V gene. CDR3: CASSGGLRNPKSYNEQFF. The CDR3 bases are TGTGCCAGCAGTGGGGGACTACGTAACCCTAAGAGTTACAATGAGCAGTTCTTC.

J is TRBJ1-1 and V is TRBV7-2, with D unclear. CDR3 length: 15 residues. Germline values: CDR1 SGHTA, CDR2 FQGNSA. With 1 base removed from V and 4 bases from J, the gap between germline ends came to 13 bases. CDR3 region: CASSLGGPGLTEAFF. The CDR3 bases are TGTGCCAGCAGCTTAGGAGGGCCCGGCCTCACTGAAGCTTTCTTT.

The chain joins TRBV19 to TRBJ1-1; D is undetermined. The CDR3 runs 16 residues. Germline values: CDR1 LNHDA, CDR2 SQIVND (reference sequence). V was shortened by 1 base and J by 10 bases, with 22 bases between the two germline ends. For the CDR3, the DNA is TGTGCCAGTAGTATAGCTACGGGCGGGCCGACACGTACAGCTTTCTTT. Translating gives CASSIATGGPTRTAFF.

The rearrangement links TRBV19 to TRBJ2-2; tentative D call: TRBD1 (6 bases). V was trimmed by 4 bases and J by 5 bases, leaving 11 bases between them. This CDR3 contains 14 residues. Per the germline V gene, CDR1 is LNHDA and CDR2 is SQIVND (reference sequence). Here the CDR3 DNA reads TGTGCCAGTAGTACAGCAGGGGATACCGGGGAGCTGTTTTTT. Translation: CASSTAGDTGELFF.

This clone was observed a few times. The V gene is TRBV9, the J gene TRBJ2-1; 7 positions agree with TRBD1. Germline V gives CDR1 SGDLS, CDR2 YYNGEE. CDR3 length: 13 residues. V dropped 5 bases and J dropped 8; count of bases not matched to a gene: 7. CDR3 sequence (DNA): TGTGCCAGCAGTCTAACAGGGGCATATGAGCAGTTCTTC. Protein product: CASSLTGAYEQFF. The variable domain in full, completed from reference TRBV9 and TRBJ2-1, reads DSGVTQTPKHLITATGQRVTLRCSPRSGDLSVYWYQQSLDQGLQFLIQYYNGEERAKGNILERFSAQQFPDLHSELNLSSLELGDSALYFCASSLTGAYEQFFGPGTRLTVL.

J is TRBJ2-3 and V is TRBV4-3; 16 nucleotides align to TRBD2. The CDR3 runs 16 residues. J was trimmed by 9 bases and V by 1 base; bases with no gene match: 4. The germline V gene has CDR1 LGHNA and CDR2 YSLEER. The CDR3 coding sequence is TGCGCCAGCAGCCAAGTTTCGGGACTAGCGGGAGGGACGCAGTATTTT. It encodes CASSQVSGLAGGTQYF.

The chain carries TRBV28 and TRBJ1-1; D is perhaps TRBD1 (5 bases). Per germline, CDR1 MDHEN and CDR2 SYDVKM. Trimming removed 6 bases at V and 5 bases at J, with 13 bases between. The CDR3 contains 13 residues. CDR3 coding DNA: TGTGCCAGCAGCGGGGGATTGAGTACTGAAGCTTTCTTT. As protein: CASSGGLSTEAFF. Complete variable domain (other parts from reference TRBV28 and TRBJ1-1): DVKVTQSSRYLVKRTGEKVFLECVQDMDHENMFWYRQDPGLGLRLIYFSYDVKMKEKGDIPEGYSVSREKKERFSLILESASTNQTSMYLCASSGGLSTEAFFGQGTRLTVV.

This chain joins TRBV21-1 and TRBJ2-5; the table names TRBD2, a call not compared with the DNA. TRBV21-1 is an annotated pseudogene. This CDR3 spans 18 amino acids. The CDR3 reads CASSKDPAGDPRGETQYF. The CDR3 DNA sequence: TGTGCCAGCAGCAAAGACCCAGCGGGAGATCCCCGAGGAGAGACCCAGTACTTC.

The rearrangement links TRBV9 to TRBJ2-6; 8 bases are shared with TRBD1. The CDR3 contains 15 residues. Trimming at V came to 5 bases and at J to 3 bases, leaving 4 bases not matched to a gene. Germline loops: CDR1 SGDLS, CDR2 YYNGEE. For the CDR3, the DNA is TGTGCCAGCAGGACAGGGGCCGATGGGGCCAACGTCCTGACTTTC. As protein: CASRTGADGANVLTF.

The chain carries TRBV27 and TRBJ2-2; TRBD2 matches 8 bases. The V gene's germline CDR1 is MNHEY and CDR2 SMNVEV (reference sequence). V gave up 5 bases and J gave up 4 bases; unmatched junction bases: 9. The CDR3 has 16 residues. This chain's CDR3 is CASSPMGLAGTGELFF. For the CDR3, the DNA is TGTGCCAGCAGTCCCATGGGGCTAGCGGGCACCGGGGAGCTGTTTTTT.

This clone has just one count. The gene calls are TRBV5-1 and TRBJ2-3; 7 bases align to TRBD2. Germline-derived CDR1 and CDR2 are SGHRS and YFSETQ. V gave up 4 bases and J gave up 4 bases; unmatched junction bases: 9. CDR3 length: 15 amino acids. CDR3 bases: TGCGCCAGCAGCCCGGGGGGTCTCTCCGCAGATACGCAGTATTTT. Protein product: CASSPGGLSADTQYF.

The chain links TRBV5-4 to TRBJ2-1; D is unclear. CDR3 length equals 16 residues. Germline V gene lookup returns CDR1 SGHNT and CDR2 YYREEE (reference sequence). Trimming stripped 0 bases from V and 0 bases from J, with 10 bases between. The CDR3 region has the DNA TGTGCCAGCAGCTTGGTCGCAGGAACCTCCTACAATGAGCAGTTCTTC. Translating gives CASSLVAGTSYNEQFF.

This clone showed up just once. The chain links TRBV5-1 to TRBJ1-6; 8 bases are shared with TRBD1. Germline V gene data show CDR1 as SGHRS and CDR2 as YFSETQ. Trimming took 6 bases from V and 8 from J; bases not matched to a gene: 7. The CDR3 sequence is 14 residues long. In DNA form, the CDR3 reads TGCGCCAGCATCGGACAGGGTGAGTATTCACCCCTCCACTTT. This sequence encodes CASIGQGEYSPLHF.

The CDR3 is CAISDSTDTDTQYF. In DNA, the CDR3 is TGTGCCATCAGTGACAGTACCGACACAGATACGCAGTATTTT. The chain links TRBV10-3 to TRBJ2-3, with D uncertain. The germline V gene encodes CDR1 ENHRY and CDR2 SYGVKD. The CDR3 has 14 residues. V was shortened by 3 bases and J by 2 bases, with 9 bases between the two germline ends.

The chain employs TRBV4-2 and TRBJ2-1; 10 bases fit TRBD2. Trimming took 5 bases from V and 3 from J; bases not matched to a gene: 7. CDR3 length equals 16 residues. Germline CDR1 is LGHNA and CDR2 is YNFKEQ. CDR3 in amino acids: CASSTGTSEIYNEQFF. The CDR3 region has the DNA TGTGCCAGCAGCACGGGGACTAGCGAAATCTACAATGAGCAGTTCTTC.

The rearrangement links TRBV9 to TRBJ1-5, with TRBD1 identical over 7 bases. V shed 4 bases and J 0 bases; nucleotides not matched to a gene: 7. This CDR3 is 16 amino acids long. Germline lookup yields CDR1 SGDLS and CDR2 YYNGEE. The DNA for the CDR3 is TGTGCCAGCAGCCCAGGAACAGGGGCTAGCAATCAGCCCCAGCATTTT. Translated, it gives CASSPGTGASNQPQHF. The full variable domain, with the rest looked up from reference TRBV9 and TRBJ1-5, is DSGVTQTPKHLITATGQRVTLRCSPRSGDLSVYWYQQSLDQGLQFLIQYYNGEERAKGNILERFSAQQFPDLHSELNLSSLELGDSALYFCASSPGTGASNQPQHFGDGTRLSIL.

CDR3 DNA sequence: TGTGCCAGCAGCCCGGGACAGGGCGTGGCAGGACTGTTTTTT. Translated, it gives CASSPGQGVAGLFF. V usage is TRBV5-6 and J usage is TRBJ1-4, with 9 bases fitting TRBD1. V shed 4 bases, J shed 13 bases, and the junction held 11 bases outside the gene matches. The germline CDR1 and CDR2 sequences are SGHDT and YYEEEE. This CDR3 has 14 residues.

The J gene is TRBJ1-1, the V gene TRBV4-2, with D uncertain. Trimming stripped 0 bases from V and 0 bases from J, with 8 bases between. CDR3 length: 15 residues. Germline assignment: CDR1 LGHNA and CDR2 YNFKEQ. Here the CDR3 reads CASSQEAGVNTEAFF. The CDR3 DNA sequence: TGTGCCAGCAGCCAAGAAGCCGGGGTGAACACTGAAGCTTTCTTT.

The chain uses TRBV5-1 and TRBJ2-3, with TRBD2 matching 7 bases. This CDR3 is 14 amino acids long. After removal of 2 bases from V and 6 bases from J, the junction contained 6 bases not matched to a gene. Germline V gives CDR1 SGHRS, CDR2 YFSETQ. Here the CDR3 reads CASSFAGVRDTQYF. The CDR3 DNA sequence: TGCGCCAGCAGCTTCGCGGGAGTCAGGGATACGCAGTATTTT.